Here is one T cell receptor (beta chain) with its context. The source of the sample is a study of blood T cell repertoires in COVID-19. Across the study: Acute and convalescent COVID-19 samples came from the United States, Italy and Spain.

The Seattle site enrolled patients during active infection and followed them longitudinally. The ends were cut back, 6 bases at V and 5 bases at J, with 19 bases in the middle. CDR1 and CDR2 (germline): SNHLY, FYNNEI. This CDR3 spans 15 amino acids. In the authors' methods: Estimation of nucleated cell counts relied on the amplification of reference gene primers. Produced via immunoSEQ multiplex PCR; TCRdb's table is partial and in-frame only. D and trimming were read from the DNA, whereas the V and J calls and clone size are those reported in that table. Here the sample spans about 270,000 clones, roughly nine tenths being singletons.

This sequence was found in a woman under 40 with COVID-19, enrolled during active disease. The source material was peripheral blood. The rearrangement links TRBV2 to TRBJ1-1, with D unresolved. This CDR3 is CASRGQAGVWTEAFF. The CDR3 nucleotides are TGTGCCAGCAGAGGCCAGGCCGGGGTTTGGACTGAAGCTTTCTTT.